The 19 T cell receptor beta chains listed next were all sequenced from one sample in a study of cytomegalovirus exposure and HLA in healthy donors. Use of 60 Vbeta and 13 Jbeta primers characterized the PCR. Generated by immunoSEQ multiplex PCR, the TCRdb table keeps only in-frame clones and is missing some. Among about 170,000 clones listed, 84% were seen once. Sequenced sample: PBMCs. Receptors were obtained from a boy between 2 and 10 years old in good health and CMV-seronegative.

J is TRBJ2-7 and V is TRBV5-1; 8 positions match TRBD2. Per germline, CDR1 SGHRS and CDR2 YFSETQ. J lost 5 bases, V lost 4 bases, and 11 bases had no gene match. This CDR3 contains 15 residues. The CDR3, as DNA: TGCGCCAGCAGCCCTGTATCCGGGAGGGGGGACGAGCAGTACTTC. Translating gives CASSPVSGRGDEQYF.

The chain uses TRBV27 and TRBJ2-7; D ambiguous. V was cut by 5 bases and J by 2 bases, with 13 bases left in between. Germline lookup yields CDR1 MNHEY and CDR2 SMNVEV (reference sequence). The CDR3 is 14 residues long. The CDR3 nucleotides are TGTGCCAGCAGTACTCCGGGTCCCACCTACGAGCAGTACTTC. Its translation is CASSTPGPTYEQYF.

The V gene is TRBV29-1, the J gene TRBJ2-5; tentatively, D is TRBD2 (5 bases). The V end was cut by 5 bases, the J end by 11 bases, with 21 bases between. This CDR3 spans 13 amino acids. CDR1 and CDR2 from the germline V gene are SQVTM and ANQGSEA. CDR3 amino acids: CSVQAAQHGEQYF. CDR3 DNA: TGCAGCGTTCAGGCCGCCCAGCATGGGGAGCAGTACTTC.

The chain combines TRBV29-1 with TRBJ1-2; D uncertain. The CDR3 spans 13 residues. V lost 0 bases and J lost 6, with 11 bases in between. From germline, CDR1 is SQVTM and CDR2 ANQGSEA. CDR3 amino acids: CSVEDGQLDGYTF. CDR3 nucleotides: TGCAGCGTTGAAGATGGGCAGCTGGATGGCTACACCTTC.

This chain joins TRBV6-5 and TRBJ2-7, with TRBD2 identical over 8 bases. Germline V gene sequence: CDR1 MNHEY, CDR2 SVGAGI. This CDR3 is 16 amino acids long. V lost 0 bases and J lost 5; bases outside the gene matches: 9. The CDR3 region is CASSYSKREPFHEQYF. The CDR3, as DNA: TGTGCCAGCAGTTACTCGAAGCGGGAGCCCTTCCACGAGCAGTACTTC.

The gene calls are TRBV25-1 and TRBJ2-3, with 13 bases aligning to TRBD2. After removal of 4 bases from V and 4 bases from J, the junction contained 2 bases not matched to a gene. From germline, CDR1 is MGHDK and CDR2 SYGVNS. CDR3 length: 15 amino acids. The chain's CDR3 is CASSGGLAGADTQYF. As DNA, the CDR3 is TGTGCCAGCAGTGGCGGACTAGCGGGAGCAGATACGCAGTATTTT.

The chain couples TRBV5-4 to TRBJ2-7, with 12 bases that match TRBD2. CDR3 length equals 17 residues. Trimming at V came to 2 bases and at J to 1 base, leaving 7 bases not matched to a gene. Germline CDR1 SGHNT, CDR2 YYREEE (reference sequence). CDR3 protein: CASSLDLAGGPSYEQYF. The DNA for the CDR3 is TGTGCCAGCAGCTTAGACCTAGCGGGAGGGCCTTCCTACGAGCAGTACTTC. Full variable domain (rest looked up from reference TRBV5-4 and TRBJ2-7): ETGVTQSPTHLIKTRGQQVTLRCSSQSGHNTVSWYQQALGQGPQFIFQYYREEENGRGNFPPRFSGLQFPNYSSELNVNALELDDSALYLCASSLDLAGGPSYEQYFGPGTRLTVT.

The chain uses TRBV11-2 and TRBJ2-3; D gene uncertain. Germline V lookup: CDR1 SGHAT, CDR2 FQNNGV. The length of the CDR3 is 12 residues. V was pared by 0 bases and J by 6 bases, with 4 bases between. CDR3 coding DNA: TGTGCCAGCAGCTTAGACTTGGATACGCAGTATTTT. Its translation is CASSLDLDTQYF.

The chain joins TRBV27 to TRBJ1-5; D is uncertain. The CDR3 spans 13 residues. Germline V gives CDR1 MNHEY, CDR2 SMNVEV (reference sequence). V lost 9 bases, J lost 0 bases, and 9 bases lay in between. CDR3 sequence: CASRTYSNQPQHF. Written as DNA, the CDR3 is TGTGCCAGTCGAACTTATAGCAATCAGCCCCAGCATTTT.

CDR3 coding DNA: TGCAGCTCTAGAAAGGGGGCCTTGAGCACTGAAGCTTTCTTT. Its translation: CSSRKGALSTEAFF. The rearrangement uses TRBV29-1 and TRBJ1-1; 7 bases agree with TRBD1. Germline CDR1 is SQVTM and CDR2 is ANQGSEA. The CDR3 is made up of 14 amino acids. Trimming at V came to 8 bases and at J to 4 bases, leaving 13 bases not matched to a gene.

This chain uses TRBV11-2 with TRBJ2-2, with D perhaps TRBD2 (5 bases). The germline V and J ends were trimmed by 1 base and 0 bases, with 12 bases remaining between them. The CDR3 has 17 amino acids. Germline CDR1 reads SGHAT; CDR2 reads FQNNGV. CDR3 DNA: TGTGCCAGCAGCTTAGGCGGGCTAGCCCCGAACACCGGGGAGCTGTTTTTT. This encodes CASSLGGLAPNTGELFF.

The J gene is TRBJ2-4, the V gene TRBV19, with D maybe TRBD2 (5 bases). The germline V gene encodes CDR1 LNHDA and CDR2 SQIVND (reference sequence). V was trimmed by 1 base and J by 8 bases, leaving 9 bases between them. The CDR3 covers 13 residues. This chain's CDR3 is CASSIGRTDIQYF. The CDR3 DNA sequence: TGTGCCAGTAGTATAGGGAGGACGGACATTCAGTACTTC. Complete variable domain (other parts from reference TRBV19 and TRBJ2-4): DGGITQSPKYLFRKEGQNVTLSCEQNLNHDAMYWYRQDPGQGLRLIYYSQIVNDFQKGDIAEGYSVSREKKESFPLTVTSAQKNPTAFYLCASSIGRTDIQYFGAGTRLSVL.

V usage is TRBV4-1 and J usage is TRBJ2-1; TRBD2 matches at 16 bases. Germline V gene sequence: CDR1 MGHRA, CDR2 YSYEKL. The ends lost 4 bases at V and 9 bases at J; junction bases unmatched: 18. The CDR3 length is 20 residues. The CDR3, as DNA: TGCGCCAGCAGCCCTAGATTCCCGGGACTAGCGGGAGGGCCGGGAAGTGAGCAGTTCTTC. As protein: CASSPRFPGLAGGPGSEQFF.

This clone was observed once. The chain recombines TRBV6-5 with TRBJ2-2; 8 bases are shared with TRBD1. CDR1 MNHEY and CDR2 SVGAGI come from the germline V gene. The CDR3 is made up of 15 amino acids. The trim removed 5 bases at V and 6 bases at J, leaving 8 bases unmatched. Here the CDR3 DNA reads TGTGCCAGCAGTAACGGACAGGGATGGCCCGGGGAGCTGTTTTTT. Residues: CASSNGQGWPGELFF.

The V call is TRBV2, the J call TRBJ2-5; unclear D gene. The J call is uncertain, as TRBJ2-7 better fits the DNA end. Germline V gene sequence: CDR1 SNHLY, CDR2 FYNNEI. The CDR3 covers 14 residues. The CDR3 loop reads CASSELNLAYEQYF. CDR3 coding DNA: TGTGCCAGCAGTGAACTCAACCTAGCCTACGAGCAGTACTTC.

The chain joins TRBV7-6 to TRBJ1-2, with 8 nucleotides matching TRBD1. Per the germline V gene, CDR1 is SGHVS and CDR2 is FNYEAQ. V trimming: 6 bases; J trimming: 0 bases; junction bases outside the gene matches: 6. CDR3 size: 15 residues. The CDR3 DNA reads TGTGCCAGCAGTCTACAGGGGGATGCTAACTATGGCTACACCTTC. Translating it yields CASSLQGDANYGYTF.

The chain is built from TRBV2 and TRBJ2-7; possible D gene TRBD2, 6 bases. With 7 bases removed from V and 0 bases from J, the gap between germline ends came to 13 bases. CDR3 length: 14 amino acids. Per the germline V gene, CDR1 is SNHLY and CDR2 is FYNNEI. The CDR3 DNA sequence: TGTGCCAGCAACGGGACTCCGTACTCCTACGAGCAGTACTTC. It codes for CASNGTPYSYEQYF.

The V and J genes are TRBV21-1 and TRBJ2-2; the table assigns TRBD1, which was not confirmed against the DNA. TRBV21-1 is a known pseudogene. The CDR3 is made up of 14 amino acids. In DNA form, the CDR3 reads TGTGCCACCATGACAGACCAAAACACCGGGGAGCTGTTTTTT. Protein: CATMTDQNTGELFF.

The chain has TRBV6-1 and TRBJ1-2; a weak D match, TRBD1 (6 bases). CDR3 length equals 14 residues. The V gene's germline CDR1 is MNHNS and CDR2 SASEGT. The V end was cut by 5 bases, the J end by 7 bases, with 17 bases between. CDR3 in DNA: TGTGCCAGCAGTAACAGGGCTGAGATGGTTGGCTACACCTTC. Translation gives CASSNRAEMVGYTF.